The 28 T cell receptor beta chains listed next were all sequenced from one sample in a study of T-cell memory formation after mild COVID-19. One entry per CDR3 protein results from TCRdb running MiXCR on the 5' RACE reads. The table shows fewer than 200,000 distinct CDR3 sequences, with about 20% occurring only once. Sequencing was carried out using PBMCs or a T cell subset sorted from them (not recorded which). The receptors stem from an adult woman who had mild COVID-19 (a few samples of this study predate the infection). Cell type and time point are not known.

This clonotype showed up just a few times. The chain uses TRBV5-1 and TRBJ2-7, with D uncertain. Per germline, CDR1 SGHRS and CDR2 YFSETQ. The CDR3 is made up of 13 amino acids. Trimming removed 0 bases from V and 5 bases from J, with 9 bases in between. The DNA of the CDR3 is TGCGCCAGCAGCTTGGAGCAGGCTCACGAGCAGTACTTC. Protein: CASSLEQAHEQYF.

Written as DNA, the CDR3 is TGCGCCAGCAGCGAGGGGACAGGGGAGCGTCAGCCCCAGCATTTT. It codes for CASSEGTGERQPQHF. The chain has TRBV5-1 and TRBJ1-5, with 10 bases fitting TRBD1. Losses at the gene ends were 4 bases for V and 6 bases for J; bases not matched to a gene: 7. The germline gives CDR1 SGHRS, CDR2 YFSETQ. The CDR3 is 15 amino acids. The full variable domain, in which reference TRBV5-1 and TRBJ1-5 provide the parts outside the CDR3, is KAGVTQTPRYLIKTRGQQVTLSCSPISGHRSVSWYQQTPGQGLQFLFEYFSETQRNKGNFPGRFSGRQFSNSRSEMNVSTLELGDSALYLCASSEGTGERQPQHFGDGTRLSIL.

The chain links TRBV7-3 to TRBJ2-3; 12 positions agree with TRBD2. The CDR3 consists of 15 residues. Trimming at V came to 5 bases and at J to 3 bases, leaving 3 bases not matched to a gene. Per germline, CDR1 SGHTA and CDR2 FQGTGA. CDR3 bases: TGTGCCAGCAGCGCTAGCGGGGGGGCTACAGATACGCAGTATTTT. This codes for CASSASGGATDTQYF.

The genes are TRBV6-5 and TRBJ2-3, with 9 bases aligning to TRBD2. Germline V gives CDR1 MNHEY, CDR2 SVGAGI. The CDR3 loop spans 15 amino acids. J was trimmed by 6 bases and V by 7 bases; bases with no gene match: 11. The CDR3 bases are TGTGCCAGCACTACGAGGGCGGGGGGGTTGGATACGCAGTATTTT. This codes for CASTTRAGGLDTQYF.

This rearrangement joins TRBV4-1 to TRBJ2-1, with TRBD1 as a possible D gene (7 bases). This CDR3 is 15 amino acids long. CDR1 MGHRA and CDR2 YSYEKL come from the germline V gene. V lost 0 bases and J 4 bases, leaving 10 bases between the germline ends. The CDR3 DNA reads as TGCGCCAGCAGCCAAGATTCAGGGGGGTACAATGAGCAGTTCTTC. It codes for CASSQDSGGYNEQFF.

The chain joins TRBV10-3 to TRBJ1-1; D gene unclear. The V and J ends lost 0 bases and 1 base respectively, with 6 bases between them. Per germline, CDR1 ENHRY and CDR2 SYGVKD. This CDR3 is 14 amino acids long. Here the CDR3 reads CAISESRGNTEAFF. Here the CDR3 DNA reads TGTGCCATCAGTGAGTCTCGGGGGAACACTGAAGCTTTCTTT.

This rearrangement joins TRBV7-2 to TRBJ2-7; D remains unclear. The CDR3 length is 13 residues. Trimming took 5 bases from V and 1 from J, leaving 9 bases between them. Germline CDR1 is SGHTA and CDR2 is FQGNSA. This CDR3 reads CASSHPKSYEQYF. The CDR3, as DNA: TGTGCCAGCAGCCACCCCAAATCCTACGAGCAGTACTTC.

This chain joins TRBV6-5 and TRBJ2-1, with a tentative D call TRBD2 (5 bases). The CDR3 consists of 13 residues. CDR1 and CDR2 (germline): MNHEY, SVGAGI. V lost 6 bases and J 8 bases, leaving 14 bases between the germline ends. CDR3 sequence: CASRLDFRHEQFF. For the CDR3, the DNA is TGTGCCAGCAGGTTGGACTTCCGCCATGAGCAGTTCTTC.

This clonotype was observed a handful of times. This chain links TRBV6-5 with TRBJ2-3; 11 bases fit TRBD2. V dropped 0 bases and J dropped 0; count of bases not matched to a gene: 8. There are 19 residues in the CDR3. Germline values: CDR1 MNHEY, CDR2 SVGAGI. The CDR3: CASSYSPLAGDPSTDTQYF. As DNA, the CDR3 is TGTGCCAGCAGTTACTCGCCACTAGCGGGAGACCCTAGCACAGATACGCAGTATTTT.

This clonotype has only a few counts. The chain has TRBV7-8 and TRBJ1-2, with D unclear. The CDR3 is 15 amino acids. Trimming stripped 2 bases from V and 5 bases from J, with 15 bases between. Germline CDR1 and CDR2: SGHVS and FQNEAQ. CDR3 protein: CASSLPSGLGYGYTF. CDR3 coding DNA: TGTGCCAGCAGCTTACCCAGCGGGTTGGGGTATGGCTACACCTTC.

The chain joins TRBV6-4 to TRBJ2-1, with D possibly matching TRBD1 (7 bases). The CDR3 spans 11 residues. V was clipped by 5 bases and J by 9 bases, with 8 bases between them. From germline, CDR1 is MRHNA and CDR2 SNTAGT. The DNA of the CDR3 is TGTGCCAGCAGTCAGGGGGGTGAGCAGTTCTTC. Amino acid sequence: CASSQGGEQFF.

V is TRBV7-8 and J is TRBJ1-4, with TRBD1 matching over 11 bases. The CDR3 runs to 16 residues. The germline CDR1 and CDR2 sequences are SGHVS and FQNEAQ. V shed 0 bases and J 5 bases; nucleotides not matched to a gene: 2. CDR3 DNA sequence: TGTGCCAGCAGCTTAGCGGACAGGGGGCGGAATGAAAAACTGTTTTTT. Translating gives CASSLADRGRNEKLFF.

The chain recombines TRBV11-3 with TRBJ2-5; D tentatively reads TRBD1 or TRBD2 (5 bases each). Germline CDR1 SGHNT, CDR2 YENEEA. V lost 5 bases and J lost 4, with 20 bases in between. CDR3 size: 16 residues. The CDR3 DNA sequence: TGTGCCAGCAGCCCCCCGGGGCTGGGATCGCGAGAGACCCAGTACTTC. Translating gives CASSPPGLGSRETQYF.

Many counts were recorded for this clonotype. The chain employs TRBV4-2 and TRBJ2-7; either TRBD1 or TRBD2 may fit D (6 bases each). Germline CDR1 is LGHNA and CDR2 is YNFKEQ. This CDR3 is built from 14 residues. Trimming shortened V by 1 base and J by 3 bases, and 10 bases separated the two germline ends. In nucleotides, the CDR3 is TGTGCCAGCAGCCAAGCCGGGGGCGGCTACGAGCAGTACTTC. Translation: CASSQAGGGYEQYF.

This chain uses TRBV12-3 or TRBV12-4 with TRBJ2-1, with 13 bases identical to TRBD2. The CDR3 totals 19 residues. J was trimmed by 0 bases and V by 6 bases; bases with no gene match: 11. This CDR3 is CASSGLAGVGWGSYNEQFF. CDR3 nucleotides: TGTGCCAGCAGCGGACTAGCGGGAGTGGGGTGGGGCTCCTACAATGAGCAGTTCTTC.

The chain combines TRBV6-5 with TRBJ1-3; D ambiguous. CDR1 MNHEY and CDR2 SVGAGI come from the germline V gene. The CDR3 has 16 amino acids. Deletions cut 7 bases from V and 0 bases from J, with 16 bases between. The CDR3 DNA sequence: TGTGCCAGCATCAACTATCCCAACTACTCTGGAAACACCATATATTTT. This gives the protein CASINYPNYSGNTIYF.

In this sample, this clonotype turned up a few times. This sequence joins TRBV29-1 and TRBJ1-2; D is ambiguous. The CDR3 is 12 residues long. The germline V gene has CDR1 SQVTM and CDR2 ANQGSEA. Trimming stripped 4 bases from V and 0 bases from J, with 6 bases between. CDR3 DNA: TGCAGCGTTGGTCCGTCTAACTATGGCTACACCTTC. It encodes CSVGPSNYGYTF.

This clonotype was seen more than once but under ten times. V is TRBV2 and J is TRBJ1-1; D gene unclear. The CDR3 contains 12 residues. CDR1 and CDR2 from the germline V gene are SNHLY and FYNNEI. V was clipped by 4 bases and J by 11 bases, with 14 bases between them. DNA for the CDR3: TGTGCCAGCAGTGGGGCGCACTACCGGGCTTTCTTT. Its protein is CASSGAHYRAFF.

For the CDR3, the DNA is TGTGCCAGCAGCTGGGAGGCCCGGGGCTACTATGGCTACACCTTC. It is translated as CASSWEARGYYGYTF. The chain employs TRBV5-6 and TRBJ1-2; D possibly corresponds to TRBD1 (5 bases). The CDR3 has 15 residues. Trimming shortened V by 3 bases and J by 3 bases, and 15 bases separated the two germline ends. Germline V CDR1 and CDR2: SGHDT, YYEEEE.

The V and J genes are TRBV14 and TRBJ2-7, with no clear D. V was cut by 5 bases and J by 2 bases, with 13 bases left in between. The CDR3 spans 14 residues. Germline CDR1 SGHDN, CDR2 FVKESK. For the CDR3, the DNA is TGTGCCAGCAGCACACTGGCCCAAACCTACGAGCAGTACTTC. Protein sequence: CASSTLAQTYEQYF.

The CDR3 DNA sequence: TGTGCCAGCAGCTTAGCTTGGGATGCCAAAAACATTCAGTACTTC. Its protein product is CASSLAWDAKNIQYF. The rearrangement uses TRBV3-1 and TRBJ2-4; the D is unclear. This CDR3 contains 15 residues. The V gene's germline CDR1 is LGHDT and CDR2 YNNKEL (reference sequence). Trimming stripped 5 bases from V and 1 base from J, with 12 bases between.

Only a few counts were recorded for this clonotype. This sequence joins TRBV5-1 and TRBJ2-2; 9 bases are shared with TRBD2. Unmatched junction bases numbered 4, after V lost 4 bases and J lost 0 bases. The CDR3 covers 16 residues. Germline V lookup: CDR1 SGHRS, CDR2 YFSETQ. CDR3 protein: CASSVAGASNTGELFF. CDR3 nucleotides: TGCGCCAGCAGCGTAGCGGGGGCCTCGAACACCGGGGAGCTGTTTTTT.

This chain joins TRBV11-2 and TRBJ2-2; 9 bases are shared with TRBD1. The junction had 13 bases not matched to a gene; V was cut back by 9 bases and J by 5 bases. The CDR3 has 16 amino acids. The V gene's germline CDR1 is SGHAT and CDR2 FQNNGV. Written as DNA, the CDR3 is TGTGCCAGTTCCACTCCAGGGACAGGGAGGACCGGGGAGCTGTTTTTT. It specifies CASSTPGTGRTGELFF.

The chain uses TRBV7-9 and TRBJ2-3; no firm D call. Trimming left V 1 base short and J 5 bases short, with 13 bases between. Germline V gene data show CDR1 as SEHNR and CDR2 as FQNEAQ (reference sequence). CDR3 length: 15 residues. CDR3 DNA: TGTGCCAGCAGCTTAGATCCCCGGGCAGTAGATACGCAGTATTTT. Its translation: CASSLDPRAVDTQYF. Looking up the rest from reference TRBV7-9 and TRBJ2-3 gives the full variable domain: DTGVSQNPRHKITKRGQNVTFRCDPISEHNRLYWYRQTLGQGPEFLTYFQNEAQLEKSRLLSDRFSAERPKGSFSTLEIQRTEQGDSAMYLCASSLDPRAVDTQYFGPGTRLTVL.

In its sample, this clonotype was seen a few times. The chain employs TRBV21-1 and TRBJ2-3. TRBV21-1 is a pseudogene segment. There are 15 residues in the CDR3. The CDR3 nucleotides read TGTGCCAGCAGCAAGAGGTCAAGGGACACAGATACGCAGTATTTT. This encodes CASSKRSRDTDTQYF.

In this sample, this clonotype turned up a few times. The chain carries TRBV4-2 and TRBJ2-7; 10 bases map to TRBD2. After removal of 0 bases from V and 7 bases from J, the junction contained 15 bases not matched to a gene. Germline V gene lookup returns CDR1 LGHNA and CDR2 YNFKEQ. CDR3 length: 18 amino acids. CDR3 DNA sequence: TGTGCCAGCAGCCAAGATGAGAGGCTAGCGGGAGTGAGGGGAGAGCAGTACTTC. Amino acid sequence: CASSQDERLAGVRGEQYF.

This clonotype was detected only a few times. V gene TRBV18 combines with J gene TRBJ1-2; 7 positions match TRBD1. CDR1 and CDR2 (germline): KGHSH, LQKENI. Trimming removed 2 bases from V and 2 bases from J; junction bases left unmatched: 14. This CDR3 region has 18 residues. CDR3 protein: CASSPSGQESYTNYGYTF. The CDR3 nucleotides read TGTGCCAGCTCACCATCTGGACAGGAATCTTATACGAACTATGGCTACACCTTC.

The chain joins TRBV7-3 to TRBJ1-1; D not resolved. The CDR3 has 13 residues. Germline CDR1 reads SGHTA; CDR2 reads FQGTGA. The V and J ends lost 0 bases and 2 bases respectively, with 4 bases between them. CDR3 sequence (DNA): TGTGCCAGCAGCTTAACTAGTAACACTGAAGCTTTCTTT. Amino acid sequence: CASSLTSNTEAFF.